This T cell receptor beta chain derives from a study of Graves' ophthalmopathy and Graves' hyperthyroidism. Broader study findings: The majority of expanded thyroid clonotypes above 0.001 frequency also occurred in blood.

Those donors who had ophthalmopathy presented with moderate-to-severe activity, a CAS of ≥3, a NOSPECS of ≥4 and a duration under 3 months. Serum thyroxine and TRAb, along with clinical symptoms, thyroid ultrasound and orbital computed tomography, were what diagnosis relied on. From germline, CDR1 is MNHEY and CDR2 SVGEGT. Trimming removed 0 bases from V and 3 bases from J; junction bases left unmatched: 3. The CDR3 is made up of 15 amino acids. Worth noting for this clonotype: The antigen is undetermined.

Amplification targeted the TCR beta CDR3 regions, with RNA transcripts as the source material. The first-round RT-PCR employed HTBI primers together with the Qiagen OneStep RT-PCR kit. A multiplex PCR was then performed as the second round. A single record per CDR3 protein comes from TCRdb applying MiXCR to the multiplex PCR reads. The sample holds 150,000 to 200,000 distinct CDR3 sequences, about two fifths seen once. The material sequenced was peripheral blood. This sequence was found in a man aged 30-40 years with Graves' ophthalmopathy. V and J are TRBV6-2 or TRBV6-3 and TRBJ2-7; 9 bases are a match to TRBD2. CDR3 loop: CASSYSQREDYEQYF. The CDR3 coding sequence is TGTGCCAGCAGTTACTCGCAGCGGGAGGACTACGAGCAGTACTTC.